This entry lists 11 T cell receptor beta chains sequenced from one sample in a study of cytomegalovirus exposure and HLA in healthy donors. The primer mix had 60 Vbeta and 13 Jbeta primers. Here immunoSEQ multiplex PCR was the method, and the copy in TCRdb shows in-frame clones only, minus some. The table includes 120,000 or so clones, over 70% detected once. The sample consisted of PBMCs. Every receptor here comes from a woman between 45 and 65 years old in good health and CMV-seronegative.

V and J are TRBV18 and TRBJ2-2; no definite D call. The CDR3 totals 17 residues. With 0 bases removed from V and 0 bases from J, the gap between germline ends came to 11 bases. Germline loops: CDR1 KGHSH, CDR2 LQKENI. CDR3 bases: TGTGCCAGCTCACCACCTTCGGTATTGACGAACACCGGGGAGCTGTTTTTT. This gives the protein CASSPPSVLTNTGELFF.

The chain couples TRBV19 to TRBJ2-3; unclear D gene. Trimming left V 0 bases short and J 6 bases short, with 13 bases between. The CDR3 spans 15 residues. CDR1 LNHDA and CDR2 SQIVND come from the germline V gene (reference sequence). The CDR3 reads CASSIELAISDTQYF. For the CDR3, the DNA is TGTGCCAGTAGTATAGAGCTTGCGATCTCGGATACGCAGTATTTT.

The chain couples TRBV2 to TRBJ2-7; 13 bases fit TRBD2. The CDR3 covers 16 residues. Trimming at V came to 8 bases and at J to 6 bases, leaving 13 bases not matched to a gene. Germline V CDR1 and CDR2: SNHLY, FYNNEI. The CDR3 loop is CASPKGLAGVMGEQYF. CDR3 in DNA: TGTGCCAGCCCTAAAGGACTAGCGGGAGTAATGGGCGAGCAGTACTTC.

This chain connects TRBV6-5 to TRBJ2-3; D is unresolved. Germline V CDR1 and CDR2: MNHEY, SVGAGI. The CDR3 is 16 residues long. Trimming took 0 bases from V and 0 from J, leaving 10 bases between them. CDR3 sequence reads: CASSYSLASSTDTQYF. The CDR3 DNA follows: TGTGCCAGCAGTTACTCCCTCGCGTCTAGCACAGATACGCAGTATTTT.

The J gene is TRBJ2-5, the V gene TRBV28; D is possibly TRBD2 (5 bases). The end of the DNA aligns better with TRBJ2-7, so the J call may be wrong. Per germline, CDR1 MDHEN and CDR2 SYDVKM. The CDR3 length is 14 residues. CDR3 DNA sequence: TGTGCCAGCAGTCCCGTAGCGAGCTCCTACGAGCAGTACTTC. This gives the protein CASSPVASSYEQYF.

CDR3 sequence (DNA): TGTGCTAGTGGTTTGGACGGTGCCGGTTACGAGCAGTACTTC. It translates to CASGLDGAGYEQYF. This chain joins TRBV12-5 and TRBJ2-7; D unclear. Germline V gives CDR1 LGHNT, CDR2 FRNRAP. With 1 base removed from V and 4 bases from J, the gap between germline ends came to 11 bases. This CDR3 has 14 residues.

Concerning this clone itself: Its ends do not fully match the called genes, so a read error is possible. The V gene is TRBV7-3, the J gene TRBJ2-3, with 10 bases matching TRBD1. Germline values: CDR1 SGHTA, CDR2 FQGTGA. CDR3 length equals 17 residues. The CDR3 here is CSSSLDRDRGVTDTQYF. In DNA, the CDR3 is TGTTCCAGCAGCCTCGACCGGGACAGGGGAGTCACAGATACGCAGTATTTT.

Only one count was recorded for this clone. V is TRBV5-4 and J is TRBJ1-4; TRBD1 matches 9 bases. This CDR3 is 14 amino acids long. From germline, CDR1 is SGHNT and CDR2 YYREEE (reference sequence). With 4 bases clipped from V and 8 bases from J, the junction kept 6 bases outside the gene matches. CDR3 coding DNA: TGTGCCAGCAGCCCCGGGACAGGGTACGAAAAACTGTTTTTT. Amino acids: CASSPGTGYEKLFF.

This clone was seen just once. This CDR3 reads CSSAPGVRYSQPQHF. CDR3 DNA sequence: TGCAGCTCCGCCCCGGGAGTGAGGTATAGTCAGCCCCAGCATTTT. This chain uses TRBV29-1 with TRBJ1-5; no clear D. The CDR3 runs to 15 residues. Trimming shortened V by 8 bases and J by 6 bases, and 23 bases separated the two germline ends. Germline V lookup: CDR1 SQVTM, CDR2 ANQGSEA.

The chain combines TRBV11-2 with TRBJ2-1; the match to TRBD2 covers 13 bases. Germline V gene data show CDR1 as SGHAT and CDR2 as FQNNGV. The V and J ends lost 2 bases and 4 bases, in that order; junction bases with no gene match: 5. This CDR3 comprises 17 residues. The CDR3 spells CASSLRLAGGPYNEQFF. CDR3 bases: TGTGCCAGCAGCTTAAGACTAGCGGGAGGCCCGTACAATGAGCAGTTCTTC. The variable domain in full, completed from reference TRBV11-2 and TRBJ2-1, reads EAGVAQSPRYKIIEKRQSVAFWCNPISGHATLYWYQQILGQGPKLLIQFQNNGVVDDSQLPKDRFSAERLKGVDSTLKIQPAKLEDSAVYLCASSLRLAGGPYNEQFFGPGTRLTVL.

The CDR3 region has the DNA TGTGCCAGTGGCTACAGGGAGACTGGCTACACCTTC. Translation: CASGYRETGYTF. The chain combines TRBV19 with TRBJ1-2; a possible D gene is TRBD1 (6 bases). The V end was cut by 8 bases, the J end by 7 bases, with 14 bases between. CDR1 and CDR2 (germline): LNHDA, SQIVND (reference sequence). CDR3 size: 12 residues.